The sequence of this T cell receptor (beta chain) was determined in a study of OX40 agonist ivuxolimab in advanced cancers. About the full investigation: Ivuxolimab was an agonistic, fully human IgG2 monoclonal antibody directed against OX40 (CD134), a costimulatory receptor. The point of sequencing TCRbeta in the periphery was to test whether ivuxolimab changed TCR sequence diversity and drove clonal T-cell expansion. Patients were allowed to have had prior anti-PD-1, anti-PD-L1 or anti-CTLA-4 therapy, and 40% of the dose-escalation patients had been treated with checkpoint inhibitors. Partial responses were achieved by three dose-escalation patients, of whom one had hepatocellular carcinoma and two had cutaneous melanoma. In the dose-escalation cohort, 82.7% of patients were male, and the mean age was around 60 years with a range of 23 to 79. Of the approximately 50 dose-escalation patients, hepatocellular carcinoma was present in roughly 19, melanoma in roughly 15, renal cell carcinoma in 9 and head and neck cancer in 9. The monotherapy dose-escalation portion (N of about 50 patients) of the phase I ivuxolimab trial is reported in the paper. Intravenous ivuxolimab was administered to patients every 2 weeks at six dose levels: 0.01, 0.1, 0.3, 1.5, 3 and 10 mg/kg.

Patients with a history of autoimmune disease or receiving systemic immunosuppression were excluded from the trial. Peripheral blood for TCR sequencing was collected from all dose cohorts at baseline, on cycle 4 day 1, and on cycle 7 day 1. The samples were taken from a phase I, first-in-human, multicenter, open-label dose-escalation trial of ivuxolimab. Adults with locally advanced or metastatic melanoma, renal cell carcinoma, hepatocellular carcinoma or head and neck squamous cell carcinoma were enrolled in the trial. Before TCR sequencing, CD4+ and CD8+ T cells were separately sorted from peripheral blood. The investigation overall reported the following: Which antigens the clonally expanded peripheral T cells were specific for was not determined. Low levels of normalized T-cell clonal expansion were also seen in some nonresponding patients. In partial responders in the 0.1-3.0 mg/kg groups, normalized peripheral clonal expansion was found to be among the lowest, especially among CD8+ T cells. Clonal expansion of both CD4+ and CD8+ blood T cells was observed from baseline to week 6 at doses 0.1 to 3.0 mg/kg. After ivuxolimab, more expanded clones were found on average in CD8+ T cells than in CD4+ T cells.

On this clone itself: The target of this receptor is not known. Base qualities are not provided; no much larger clone lies one nucleotide away.

Genomic DNA was extracted from sorted cells for sequencing of the TCRbeta CDR3 region. TCRbeta CDR3 regions were sequenced using the immunoSEQ Assay. Not all clones reach the TCRdb copy of this immuneACCESS table, which keeps in-frame sequences only. Checked studies attribute under half of the gap to unresolved V genes and leave the rest unexplained. The sample has just under 20,000 clones on record, over 70% of them singletons. Of the sample, 10% to 12% falls within the top ten clones. V is clipped by 8 bases and J by 5 bases, and the sequence between their germline boundaries is 18 bases long. According to the germline V gene, CDR1 reads SGHVS and CDR2 reads FQNEAQ. Counted from cysteine to phenylalanine, this CDR3 has 14 amino acids. Kept here is only the CDR3 DNA, which spans 42 bases and is read in frame from base 1.

This sequence was found in an adult with an advanced solid tumor such as melanoma, head and neck, liver or kidney cancer. The sequence joins TRBV7-8 to TRBJ1-1; matching of 5 bases hints at TRBD1 as the D gene. The starting material was CD4+ or CD8+ T cells sorted from blood, obtained in a trial of the OX40 agonist ivuxolimab. The CDR3 has the sequence CASFSGGRRTEAFF. The DNA is TGTGCCAGCTTTTCCGGGGGAAGACGTACTGAAGCTTTCTTT.